This TCR beta chain is from a study of shared clonotypes between healthy human individuals. The V and J ends lost 3 bases and 2 bases respectively, with 20 bases between them. Germline CDR1 reads MNHEY; CDR2 reads SMNVEV (reference sequence). This CDR3 is 17 amino acids long. TCRdb keeps only in-frame clones here, not all; method: immunoSEQ multiplex PCR. Here the sample spans about half a million clones, roughly 80% being singletons. Source material: PBMCs. This chain connects TRBV27 to TRBJ2-7; weak D call: TRBD1 (7 bases). The sequence came from a woman in her forties in good health. Some clones in this sample may be carry-over from other donors' samples. The CDR3 region is CASSLTSMTGRPYEQYF. CDR3 DNA sequence: TGTGCCAGCAGTTTGACTTCCATGACAGGGAGGCCCTACGAGCAGTACTTC.